This paragraph covers one T cell receptor beta chain sequence. Its antigen target is currently unknown. Per-base qualities were not stored, and no clone one base away is much larger. The data originate from a study of blood T cells in healthy people across ages (dated by TCRdb to the mid-2010s). Background on the whole study: In model experiments, template switching captured roughly one uniquely barcoded TCR beta cDNA molecule for every two T cells. Age-related changes in TCR beta repertoire diversity were measured in the study by deep sequencing normalized with unique cDNA molecular identifiers. The donors were split into four age groups: young (average 16 years), middle-aged (about 40), aged (more than 60) and long-lived (about 82). To avoid experimental bias, donors of different ages were distributed randomly across sequencing lanes. Two additional independent replicas of 1 million unique cDNA reads from the same blood draw were analyzed for two donors (one aged 18 to 30 and one aged 80 or older).

Donors were about 36 systemically healthy Caucasian individuals from Russia aged roughly 6 to 100 years. Approximately 9.3 milliliters of peripheral blood were drawn from each donor into EDTA-treated Vacutainer tubes. PBMCs were isolated by Ficoll-Paque density-gradient centrifugation, with at least 6 million obtained per sample. Total RNA, at least 6 micrograms per sample, was extracted from PBMCs with Trizol reagent. The percentages of naive CD45RAhigh/CD27high T cells were determined by flow cytometry on a PBMC aliquot from every donor. Library preparation employed 5' RACE. Sequenced using an Illumina HiSeq 2500. The second PCR ran for about 6 to 11 cycles and used a J-beta primer mix along with a sample-barcoded 5' primer. A unique molecular identifier was introduced onto each TCR beta cDNA molecule by a template-switch 5' adaptor carrying 12 random nucleotides. At least 2.5 million CDR3-containing paired-end reads were obtained from each sample. The Mint cDNA synthesis kit, primed by a TRBC-specific oligonucleotide, was used to synthesize first-strand cDNA from all RNA. After uracil-DNA glycosylase treatment, a first 18-cycle PCR used universal primers M1SS and BC2_uni_R on all cDNA. As for the authors' bioinformatics: For normalization, 1 million high-quality reads, each with a distinct molecular identifier, were randomly selected from each sample. Instead of being binned into consensus sequences, reads that shared molecular identifiers were thrown out. MiTCR, run with a Q25 quality threshold and the strictest error-elimination algorithm, handled CDR3 identification, clonotype clustering and error correction. A nonparametric unseen species model using Euler transformation provided a lower-bound estimate of total TCR beta diversity. The raw public reads went through TCRdb reprocessing: fastp at Q25, MiXCR clone calling, in-frame beta chains kept. For every CDR3 protein sequence, its rows merge into one entry that carries the most common genes and DNA. These V and J calls originate from TCRdb's pipeline instead of the authors' own analysis. This sample has 650,000 to 1,000,000 distinct CDR3 sequences in its table, and about 46% of those were observed once. Clones ranked in the top ten supply over 15% of the sample.

General findings and caveats noted by the study authors: Bulk unsorted PBMC profiling prevented conclusive comparison of naive and antigen-experienced compartments. Compared with the aged group, more naive CD4+ T cells, fewer expanded clones and increased TCR diversity were shown by the long-lived group, suggesting age selection. Estimates of total diversity from one million sequenced T cells were regarded as lower bounds and underestimates. Observed TCR beta diversity per million T cells fell roughly linearly with age, and a significant reduction was already apparent by age around 36. The percentage of naive T cells measured by flow cytometry correlated strongly with observed TCR beta diversity. Because donor CMV infection status was unknown, age-related changes in expanded clonotypes were potentially confounded.

Per the germline V gene, LGHNA is the CDR1 and YNFKEQ is the CDR2. Trimming takes 4 bases off V and 6 bases off J; junction bases not matched to a gene: 11. Measured from the cysteine to the phenylalanine, the CDR3 is 17 residues long. The read is trimmed to its CDR3 DNA, 51 bases read in frame from base 1. The receptor chain draws on TRBV4-2 and TRBJ2-1; 11 junctional bases match TRBD1. Sequenced: blood. The receptor was derived from a man aged 80 or over in good health. The CDR3 sequence is CASSRGPPGQGGNEQFF. The DNA sequence is as follows: TGTGCCAGCAGCCGAGGACCCCCGGGACAGGGGGGCAATGAGCAGTTCTTC.